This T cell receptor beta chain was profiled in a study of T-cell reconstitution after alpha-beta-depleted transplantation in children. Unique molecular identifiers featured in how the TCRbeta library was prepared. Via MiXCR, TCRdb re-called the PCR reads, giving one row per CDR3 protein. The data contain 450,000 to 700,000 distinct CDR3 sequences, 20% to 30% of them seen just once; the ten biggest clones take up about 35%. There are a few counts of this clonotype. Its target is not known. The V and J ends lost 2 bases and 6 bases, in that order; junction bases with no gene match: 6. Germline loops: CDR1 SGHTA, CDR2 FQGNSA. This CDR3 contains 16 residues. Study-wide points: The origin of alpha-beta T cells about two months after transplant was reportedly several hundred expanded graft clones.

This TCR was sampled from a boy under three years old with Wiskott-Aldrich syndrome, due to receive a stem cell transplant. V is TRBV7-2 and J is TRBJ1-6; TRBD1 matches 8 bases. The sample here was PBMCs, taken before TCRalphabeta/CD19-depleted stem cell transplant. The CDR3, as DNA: TGTGCCAGCAGCTTATTTCGCGACAGGGGTAATTCACCCCTCCACTTT. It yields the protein CASSLFRDRGNSPLHF.